The 5 T cell receptor beta chains below all came from one sample that was sequenced in a study of blood T cell repertoires in COVID-19. The repertoire was sequenced with immunoSEQ multiplex PCR; TCRdb's copy has only in-frame clones and lacks some. The table has 250,000 or so clones, about 84% seen once. Sequenced material: PBMCs or T cells enriched from blood (not recorded which). The source of these receptors is a woman between 45 and 65 years old who had recovered from COVID-19.

CDR3 DNA: TGTGCCAGCAGCTTGGGACAGGGTGGTTTGACTGAAGCTTTCTTT. It specifies CASSLGQGGLTEAFF. The chain joins TRBV7-3 to TRBJ1-1, with 9 bases that match TRBD1. The CDR3 is made up of 15 amino acids. Looked up from germline, CDR1 is SGHTA and CDR2 is FQGTGA. J gave up 5 bases and V 3 bases, and 7 bases lay outside the gene matches.

The rearrangement uses TRBV7-3 and TRBJ2-1, with 7 bases aligning to TRBD2. CDR1 and CDR2 (germline): SGHTA, FQGTGA. The J segment lost 6 bases and the V segment lost 4 bases, leaving 6 bases of the junction unmatched. The CDR3 runs 14 residues. The DNA of the CDR3 is TGTGCCAGCAGCTATGGACTAGATCGCAATGAGCAGTTCTTC. This translates into CASSYGLDRNEQFF.

The V gene is TRBV10-3, the J gene TRBJ1-3; 7 bases are shared with TRBD1. Germline CDR1 ENHRY, CDR2 SYGVKD. CDR3 length equals 16 residues. With V trimmed by 5 bases and J by 1 base, 8 bases remained unmatched. The CDR3 reads CAISSRQGRSGNTIYF. The CDR3 coding sequence is TGTGCCATCAGTTCCAGACAGGGAAGGTCTGGAAACACCATATATTTT.

This clone was recorded a few times. The J gene is TRBJ1-1, the V gene TRBV27, with 7 bases that match TRBD1. The CDR3 has 12 amino acids. V lost 5 bases, J lost 4 bases, and 1 base stayed unmatched. Germline assignment: CDR1 MNHEY and CDR2 SMNVEV (reference sequence). The CDR3, as DNA: TGTGCCAGCAGTAACAGGGGCACTGAAGCTTTCTTT. Its translation: CASSNRGTEAFF.

This rearrangement joins TRBV3-1 (or the pseudogene TRBV3-2) to TRBJ1-5; 10 bases map to TRBD1. Germline V gives CDR1 LGHDT, CDR2 YNNKEL (reference sequence). J lost 6 bases, V lost 1 base, and 3 bases had no gene match. The CDR3 length is 15 residues. The CDR3 nucleotides read TGTGCCAGCAGCCAAGGACAGGGGGCTGGTCAGCCCCAGCATTTT. Amino acid sequence: CASSQGQGAGQPQHF.